This T cell receptor beta chain was recovered during a study of OX40 agonist ivuxolimab in advanced cancers. CDR1 SGHAT and CDR2 FQNNGV come from the germline V gene. Trimming left V 5 bases short and J 6 bases short, with 16 bases between. CDR3 length: 15 residues. TCRdb's table, derived via immunoSEQ multiplex PCR, lists solely in-frame clones and lacks some. Among about 64,000 clones listed, 80% to 85% were seen once. The genes are TRBV11-2 and TRBJ2-2; D remains ambiguous. This clonotype was sampled from an adult with an advanced solid tumor such as melanoma, head and neck, liver or kidney cancer. Sequencing used CD4+ or CD8+ T cells sorted from blood, obtained in a trial of the OX40 agonist ivuxolimab. This chain's CDR3 is CASSPFSRVAGELFF. CDR3 sequence (DNA): TGTGCCAGCAGCCCCTTCTCACGGGTGGCCGGGGAGCTGTTTTTT.